What follows are 23 T cell receptor beta chains derived from one specimen sequenced in a study of blood T cell repertoires in COVID-19. The table came from immunoSEQ multiplex PCR; TCRdb's copy has only in-frame clones and leaves some out. The table records roughly 520,000 clones, roughly 90% of them present only once. The specimen sequenced was PBMCs or T cells enriched from blood (not recorded which). The receptors here all came from a woman aged 35 to 49 who had recovered from COVID-19.

The V gene is TRBV19, the J gene TRBJ1-2; 7 bases are shared with TRBD1. The CDR3 has 16 residues. J gave up 1 base and V 5 bases, and 10 bases lay outside the gene matches. The germline V gene encodes CDR1 LNHDA and CDR2 SQIVND (reference sequence). Here the CDR3 DNA reads TGTGCCAGTAGTTCGATCCGACAGGGCCTTAACTATGGCTACACCTTC. Translating it yields CASSSIRQGLNYGYTF.

The J gene is TRBJ2-2, the V gene TRBV4-3; D might be TRBD1 (6 bases). The CDR3 sequence is 15 residues long. CDR1 and CDR2 (germline): LGHNA, YSLEER. The germline V and J ends were trimmed by 3 bases and 0 bases, with 8 bases remaining between them. CDR3 nucleotides: TGCGCCAGCAGCCAGGGACACTCGAACACCGGGGAGCTGTTTTTT. It is translated as CASSQGHSNTGELFF.

The chain is built from TRBV12-3 or TRBV12-4 and TRBJ2-3, with D unresolved. This CDR3 is 13 amino acids long. The V gene lost 5 bases and the J gene lost 6 bases, with 12 bases spanning the gap. The CDR3: CASSLIASDTQYF. CDR3 coding DNA: TGTGCCAGCAGTCTAATTGCCTCGGATACGCAGTATTTT.

V gene TRBV19 combines with J gene TRBJ1-1; D unresolved. The CDR3 has 14 amino acids. In germline, CDR1 is LNHDA, CDR2 SQIVND (reference sequence). Deletions cut 10 bases from V and 4 bases from J, with 19 bases between. CDR3 loop: CATSPGKTGTEAFF. CDR3 nucleotide sequence: TGTGCCACCAGTCCCGGTAAAACGGGCACTGAAGCTTTCTTT. The whole variable domain, remainder taken from reference TRBV19 and TRBJ1-1, is DGGITQSPKYLFRKEGQNVTLSCEQNLNHDAMYWYRQDPGQGLRLIYYSQIVNDFQKGDIAEGYSVSREKKESFPLTVTSAQKNPTAFYLCATSPGKTGTEAFFGQGTRLTVV.

The V gene is TRBV6-2 or TRBV6-3, the J gene TRBJ1-1; no reliable D call. This CDR3 has 15 amino acids. Germline V CDR1 and CDR2: MNHEY, SVGEGT. With 0 bases removed from V and 4 bases from J, the gap between germline ends came to 12 bases. The CDR3 sequence: CASSYSIYRSTEAFF. Here the CDR3 DNA reads TGTGCCAGCAGTTACTCAATTTACCGGAGCACTGAAGCTTTCTTT.

This chain links TRBV19 with TRBJ1-1; possible D gene TRBD1, 6 bases. The V and J ends lost 7 bases and 0 bases respectively, with 15 bases between them. The CDR3 sequence is 15 residues long. Germline loops: CDR1 LNHDA, CDR2 SQIVND (reference sequence). DNA of the CDR3: TGTGCCAGTACCCTCGAACAGGGCATGAACACTGAAGCTTTCTTT. Its protein is CASTLEQGMNTEAFF. The whole variable domain, remainder taken from reference TRBV19 and TRBJ1-1, is DGGITQSPKYLFRKEGQNVTLSCEQNLNHDAMYWYRQDPGQGLRLIYYSQIVNDFQKGDIAEGYSVSREKKESFPLTVTSAQKNPTAFYLCASTLEQGMNTEAFFGQGTRLTVV.

The genes are TRBV6-5 and TRBJ2-1, with 9 bases identical to TRBD2. This CDR3 has 15 amino acids. Germline V gives CDR1 MNHEY, CDR2 SVGAGI. The V segment lost 7 bases and the J segment 3 bases; nucleotides outside the gene matches: 7. The CDR3 sequence: CASTTVAGVYNEQFF. CDR3 nucleotide sequence: TGTGCCAGCACCACTGTAGCGGGAGTCTACAATGAGCAGTTCTTC.

The chain joins TRBV7-9 to TRBJ2-7; 8 bases fit TRBD1. V dropped 5 bases and J dropped 4; count of bases not matched to a gene: 13. This CDR3 region has 16 residues. CDR1 is SEHNR and CDR2 is FQNEAQ in the germline V gene (reference sequence). The CDR3 nucleotides are TGTGCCAGCAGCGACTCAGGGGGCAGAGTGATTTACGAGCAGTACTTC. It specifies CASSDSGGRVIYEQYF.

V usage is TRBV5-1 and J usage is TRBJ1-4; 10 nucleotides agree with TRBD1. J lost 6 bases, V lost 4 bases, and 6 bases had no gene match. This CDR3 region has 15 residues. Germline V lookup: CDR1 SGHRS, CDR2 YFSETQ. CDR3 DNA sequence: TGCGCCAGCAGCCCACTGACAGGGGGCGATGAAAAACTGTTTTTT. As protein: CASSPLTGGDEKLFF.

The rearrangement uses TRBV14 and TRBJ1-2, with TRBD1 matching over 7 bases. V shed 5 bases, J shed 7 bases, and the junction held 13 bases outside the gene matches. The CDR3 contains 15 residues. CDR1 SGHDN and CDR2 FVKESK come from the germline V gene. CDR3 loop: CASSSYRGLMFGYTF. In DNA form, the CDR3 reads TGTGCCAGCAGCTCCTACAGGGGATTAATGTTTGGCTACACCTTC. Based on the CDR3 plus reference TRBV14 and TRBJ1-2, the full variable domain is EAGVTQFPSHSVIEKGQTVTLRCDPISGHDNLYWYRRVMGKEIKFLLHFVKESKQDESGMPNNRFLAERTGGTYSTLKVQPAELEDSGVYFCASSSYRGLMFGYTFGSGTRLTVV.

The CDR3 sequence: CASSLSGARETQYF. The CDR3 DNA sequence: TGTGCCAGCAGCTTATCAGGGGCAAGGGAGACCCAGTACTTC. The chain recombines TRBV7-2 with TRBJ2-5; possibly TRBD1 for D (6 bases). The CDR3 extends over 14 amino acids. The germline gives CDR1 SGHTA, CDR2 FQGNSA. Trimming stripped 2 bases from V and 5 bases from J, with 12 bases between.

This clone showed up just once. This chain uses TRBV5-4 with TRBJ2-1, with TRBD1 identical over 7 bases. V dropped 4 bases and J dropped 4; count of bases not matched to a gene: 14. The CDR3 length is 17 residues. From germline, CDR1 is SGHNT and CDR2 YYREEE (reference sequence). CDR3 region: CASSPYPTGLVYNEQFF. The DNA of the CDR3 is TGTGCCAGCAGCCCGTACCCGACAGGGTTGGTATACAATGAGCAGTTCTTC.

The chain recombines TRBV13 with TRBJ2-1; 11 bases fit TRBD2. Germline V lookup: CDR1 PRHDT, CDR2 FYEKMQ (reference sequence). The J segment lost 8 bases and the V segment lost 3 bases, leaving 6 bases of the junction unmatched. This CDR3 has 15 amino acids. CDR3 bases: TGTGCCAGCAGCTTTCAGACTAGCGGGATCGATGAGCAGTTCTTC. Translation gives CASSFQTSGIDEQFF.

V is TRBV6-4 and J is TRBJ2-2; 10 nucleotides line up with TRBD2. CDR3 length: 14 residues. V dropped 5 bases and J dropped 4; count of bases not matched to a gene: 1. Germline-derived CDR1 and CDR2 are MRHNA and SNTAGT. CDR3 region: CASSRLAGTGELFF. Here the CDR3 DNA reads TGTGCCAGCAGTAGACTAGCGGGCACCGGGGAGCTGTTTTTT.

V is TRBV4-3 and J is TRBJ2-1; D might be TRBD2 (5 bases). V shed 0 bases and J shed 7 bases, with 19 bases lying between them. The CDR3 totals 17 residues. Germline CDR1 is LGHNA and CDR2 is YSLEER. CDR3 bases: TGCGCCAGCAGCCAAGATACCGAGAGGGTTCTTGCAAATGAGCAGTTCTTC. Translated: CASSQDTERVLANEQFF.

The chain recombines TRBV4-2 with TRBJ1-2; the match to TRBD1 covers 7 bases. Germline V gene lookup returns CDR1 LGHNA and CDR2 YNFKEQ. J gave up 0 bases and V 3 bases, and 10 bases lay outside the gene matches. This CDR3 has 17 amino acids. CDR3 bases: TGTGCCAGCAGCCACTTTCTAGGGGGCGAATCTAACTATGGCTACACCTTC. Amino acid sequence: CASSHFLGGESNYGYTF.

The rearrangement links TRBV6-2 or TRBV6-3 to TRBJ1-2; D is possibly TRBD1 (6 bases). Trimming took 5 bases from V and 2 from J, leaving 12 bases between them. Germline assignment: CDR1 MNHEY and CDR2 SVGEGT. The CDR3 is 14 residues long. The CDR3 is CASSPQGANYGYTF. The CDR3 coding sequence is TGTGCCAGCAGTCCACAGGGAGCGAACTATGGCTACACCTTC.

The J gene is TRBJ1-3, the V gene TRBV5-4; TRBD1 matches at 7 bases. This CDR3 contains 17 residues. CDR1 and CDR2 from the germline V gene are SGHNT and YYREEE (reference sequence). Trimming at V came to 4 bases and at J to 3 bases, leaving 13 bases not matched to a gene. The CDR3 nucleotides read TGTGCCAGCAGCCCCGGAAAGGCCAGGGGGATTGGAAACACCATATATTTT. This codes for CASSPGKARGIGNTIYF.

The chain couples TRBV7-2 to TRBJ2-2; D might be TRBD2 (5 bases). V was trimmed by 5 bases and J by 7 bases, leaving 11 bases between them. Germline CDR1 SGHTA, CDR2 FQGNSA. The CDR3 is 13 residues long. CDR3 amino acids: CASSTRDGGELFF. The CDR3, as DNA: TGTGCCAGCAGCACCCGGGATGGCGGGGAGCTGTTTTTT. Full variable domain (outside the CDR3, taken from reference TRBV7-2 and TRBJ2-2): GAGVSQSPSNKVTEKGKDVELRCDPISGHTALYWYRQSLGQGLEFLIYFQGNSAPDKSGLPSDRFSAERTGGSVSTLTIQRTQQEDSAVYLCASSTRDGGELFFGEGSRLTVL.

The chain uses TRBV3-1 (or the pseudogene TRBV3-2) and TRBJ2-7; 12 bases are a match to TRBD2. The CDR3 runs to 21 residues. Trimming cost V 1 base and J 6 bases; bases outside gene matches: 22. Germline CDR1 and CDR2: LGHDT and YNNKEL (reference sequence). As DNA, the CDR3 is TGTGCCAGCAGCCAAGCCTACTCAGGACTAGCGGGACCCATCCCCGGGGGCGAGCAGTACTTC. Translated: CASSQAYSGLAGPIPGGEQYF.

The chain has TRBV4-1 and TRBJ2-1; 14 bases fit TRBD2. V lost 4 bases, J lost 2 bases, and 7 bases stayed unmatched. CDR3 length: 18 residues. CDR1 MGHRA and CDR2 YSYEKL come from the germline V gene. The CDR3 bases are TGCGCCAGCAGCCGAGGGACTAGCGGGAGTAGCACCTACAATGAGCAGTTCTTC. Translation gives CASSRGTSGSSTYNEQFF.

The CDR3 sequence: CASSLGTSNNEQFF. CDR3 bases: TGTGCCAGCAGCCTAGGGACTAGCAACAATGAGCAGTTCTTC. This chain joins TRBV11-2 and TRBJ2-1; 9 bases agree with TRBD2. Germline V CDR1 and CDR2: SGHAT, FQNNGV. The CDR3 consists of 14 residues. After removal of 5 bases from V and 5 bases from J, the junction contained 4 bases not matched to a gene.

The chain links TRBV3-1 (or the pseudogene TRBV3-2) to TRBJ2-3, with no clear D. V lost 3 bases and J 3 bases, leaving 4 bases between the germline ends. Germline V gene lookup returns CDR1 LGHDT and CDR2 YNNKEL (reference sequence). CDR3 length equals 12 residues. This chain's CDR3 is CASSHPTDTQYF. The CDR3, as DNA: TGTGCCAGCAGCCATCCGACAGATACGCAGTATTTT.